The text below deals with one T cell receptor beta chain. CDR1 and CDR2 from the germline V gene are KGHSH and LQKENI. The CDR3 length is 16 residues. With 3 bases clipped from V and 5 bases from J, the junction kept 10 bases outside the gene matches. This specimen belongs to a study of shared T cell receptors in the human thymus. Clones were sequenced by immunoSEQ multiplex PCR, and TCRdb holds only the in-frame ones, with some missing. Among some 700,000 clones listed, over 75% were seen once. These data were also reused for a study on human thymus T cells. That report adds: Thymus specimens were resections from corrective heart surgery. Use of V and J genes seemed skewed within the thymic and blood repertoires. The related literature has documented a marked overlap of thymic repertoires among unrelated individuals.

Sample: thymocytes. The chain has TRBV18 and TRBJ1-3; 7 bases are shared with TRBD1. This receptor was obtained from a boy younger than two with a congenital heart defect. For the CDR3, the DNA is TGTGCCAGCTCACCGTCGGACAGGCAGGAGCGAAACACCATATATTTT. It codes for CASSPSDRQERNTIYF.